A single sample gave rise to the 18 T cell receptor beta chains below, sequenced in a study of CD8 T cells in ankylosing spondylitis. TCRdb called the 5' RACE reads again in MiXCR, with one record for every CDR3 protein. This table holds under 150,000 distinct CDR3 sequences, 7% to 10% found once. Sequenced: blood, either unsorted or a sorted T cell fraction (not recorded which). The receptors here all came from a male donor with ankylosing spondylitis or in good health (not recorded which).

Remarks on this clonotype: This may come from a read error, since a much larger clone is one base off. The J gene is TRBJ2-7, the V gene TRBV28; D is unclear. CDR3 length: 12 residues. V lost 2 bases, J lost 6 bases, and 8 bases lay in between. Germline V gene lookup returns CDR1 MDHEN and CDR2 SYDVKM. The CDR3 region has the DNA TGTGCCAGCAGTTTAAGTCAGTGCGAGCAGTACTTC. Protein product: CASSLSQCEQYF.

This clonotype was detected ten times or more. This chain uses TRBV5-1 with TRBJ2-1; tentative D call: TRBD1 (6 bases). V lost 4 bases, J lost 1 base, and 15 bases lay in between. This CDR3 comprises 16 residues. The V gene's germline CDR1 is SGHRS and CDR2 YFSETQ. The CDR3 is CASSVVTGSSYNEQFF. The CDR3 DNA follows: TGCGCCAGCAGCGTAGTTACAGGGAGTTCCTACAATGAGCAGTTCTTC.

This clonotype was found many times. CDR3 residues: CSVFPFGTSGTHEQFF. CDR3 coding DNA: TGCAGCGTCTTCCCTTTCGGGACTAGCGGGACCCATGAGCAGTTCTTC. The V gene is TRBV29-1, the J gene TRBJ2-1; 13 nucleotides line up with TRBD2. V shed 6 bases, J shed 8 bases, and the junction held 13 bases outside the gene matches. CDR1 and CDR2 (germline): SQVTM, ANQGSEA. The CDR3 has 16 amino acids.

This clonotype was detected ten times or more. V and J are TRBV20-1 and TRBJ2-1; a weak D match, TRBD2 (6 bases). CDR3 length: 15 residues. From germline, CDR1 is DFQATT and CDR2 SNEGSKA (reference sequence). Trimming stripped 8 bases from V and 3 bases from J, with 20 bases between. This chain's CDR3 is CSLTSAGPYYNEQFF. In DNA form, the CDR3 reads TGCAGTCTAACCTCCGCGGGACCCTACTACAATGAGCAGTTCTTC.

This clonotype was observed at least ten times. The chain joins TRBV20-1 to TRBJ2-1; 10 bases align to TRBD2. This CDR3 contains 15 residues. With V trimmed by 2 bases and J by 2 bases, 3 bases remained unmatched. In germline, CDR1 is DFQATT, CDR2 SNEGSKA (reference sequence). The CDR3 region has the DNA TGCAGTGCTAGATCCGGGACTAGCGCCTACAATGAGCAGTTCTTC. Translated: CSARSGTSAYNEQFF.

This clonotype has ten or more counts. The chain has TRBV7-8 and TRBJ2-3; 8 positions agree with TRBD2. Germline V gives CDR1 SGHVS, CDR2 FQNEAQ. With V trimmed by 1 base and J by 0 bases, 3 bases remained unmatched. There are 16 residues in the CDR3. In DNA form, the CDR3 reads TGTGCCAGCAGCTTAGGTGGACTAGCTAGCACAGATACGCAGTATTTT. Translating gives CASSLGGLASTDTQYF.

This clonotype was recorded many times. The genes are TRBV6-2 or TRBV6-3 and TRBJ2-7, with 11 bases matching TRBD2. CDR1 and CDR2 (germline): MNHEY, SVGEGT. This CDR3 is built from 15 residues. V was clipped by 6 bases and J by 3 bases; unmatched bases: 7. The CDR3 bases are TGTGCCAGCAGACCTGGACTAGCGGGCGGCTACGAGCAGTACTTC. Protein: CASRPGLAGGYEQYF.

This clonotype came up many times. The chain uses TRBV7-3 and TRBJ2-7, with unresolved D. With 2 bases removed from V and 0 bases from J, the gap between germline ends came to 8 bases. The germline V gene has CDR1 SGHTA and CDR2 FQGTGA. The CDR3 is 14 residues long. The CDR3 DNA reads TGTGCCAGCAGCTTAGACCCTAGCTCCTACGAGCAGTACTTC. It translates to CASSLDPSSYEQYF.

This clonotype showed up many times. The chain joins TRBV7-2 to TRBJ2-6; TRBD1 aligns across 9 bases. J gave up 2 bases and V 6 bases, and 8 bases lay outside the gene matches. The CDR3 consists of 17 residues. Germline V lookup: CDR1 SGHTA, CDR2 FQGNSA. The CDR3 loop reads CASRPGQGRTGANVLTF. The CDR3 region has the DNA TGTGCCAGCAGACCCGGACAGGGGAGGACTGGGGCCAACGTCCTGACTTTC.

This clonotype was seen only a few times. This chain joins TRBV20-1 and TRBJ2-1, with 7 bases fitting TRBD2. CDR1 is DFQATT, CDR2 SNEGSKA, per germline (reference sequence). The V segment lost 5 bases and the J segment 4 bases; nucleotides outside the gene matches: 5. This CDR3 has 13 amino acids. CDR3 nucleotides: TGCAGTGCTGGAAGCGGGATTTACAATGAGCAGTTCTTC. Its protein is CSAGSGIYNEQFF.

The chain couples TRBV20-1 to TRBJ2-2, with 9 bases lining up with TRBD1. From germline, CDR1 is DFQATT and CDR2 SNEGSKA (reference sequence). V was pared by 4 bases and J by 4 bases, with 7 bases of the junction left unmatched. CDR3 length: 15 residues. The CDR3 reads CSATTGGSGTGELFF. In DNA form, the CDR3 reads TGCAGTGCTACTACAGGGGGCTCGGGCACCGGGGAGCTGTTTTTT.

V is TRBV19 and J is TRBJ2-3, with 7 nucleotides matching TRBD1. The junction had 6 bases not matched to a gene; V was cut back by 6 bases and J by 0 bases. Per the germline V gene, CDR1 is LNHDA and CDR2 is SQIVND (reference sequence). The length of the CDR3 is 15 residues. CDR3 nucleotide sequence: TGTGCCAGTAGCCCCAGGGGGTATAGCACAGATACGCAGTATTTT. As protein: CASSPRGYSTDTQYF.

J is TRBJ1-5 and V is TRBV20-1, with D unresolved. V was cut by 0 bases and J by 0 bases, with 12 bases left in between. This CDR3 region has 16 residues. From germline, CDR1 is DFQATT and CDR2 SNEGSKA (reference sequence). In DNA form, the CDR3 reads TGCAGTGCTAGAGATCGGGGAGGCTTTAGCAATCAGCCCCAGCATTTT. As protein: CSARDRGGFSNQPQHF.

The table lists this clonotype with many counts. This chain connects TRBV21-1 to TRBJ2-6. TRBV21-1 is flagged as a pseudogene. This CDR3 contains 16 residues. The CDR3 region has the DNA TGTGCCAGCAGGAGGCGGACCTGCTCTGGGGCCAACGTCCTGACTTTC. Its protein product is CASRRRTCSGANVLTF.

The chain joins TRBV20-1 to TRBJ2-2; D is unclear. CDR1 is DFQATT and CDR2 is SNEGSKA in the germline V gene (reference sequence). The CDR3 has 15 residues. Between the trimmed V and J ends, which lost 5 bases and 0 bases, there was a span of 13 bases. CDR3 in DNA: TGCAGTGCTCCCGGTCGGGTCGCGAACACCGGGGAGCTGTTTTTT. Protein product: CSAPGRVANTGELFF.

This clonotype has more than one count but fewer than ten. V gene TRBV21-1 combines with J gene TRBJ2-7; the table assigns TRBD2, which was not confirmed against the DNA. TRBV21-1 is described as a pseudogene. The CDR3 totals 14 residues. This CDR3 is CASSKARGAYEQYF. CDR3 coding DNA: TGTGCCAGCAGCAAAGCTAGGGGAGCCTACGAGCAGTACTTC.

This clonotype was seen only once. This sequence may be a read error, since a much larger clone differs from it by one base. The chain carries TRBV6-6 and TRBJ1-6; no firm D call. V was clipped by 4 bases and J by 8 bases, with 9 bases between them. Per germline, CDR1 MNHNY and CDR2 SVGAGI (reference sequence). This CDR3 is built from 13 residues. CDR3 amino acids: CASSCSRDSPLHF. The CDR3, as DNA: TGTGCCAGCAGTTGCTCGAGGGATTCACCCCTCCACTTT.

This clonotype was recorded at least ten times. This sequence joins TRBV20-1 and TRBJ2-1, with 11 positions matching TRBD2. The ends lost 4 bases at V and 2 bases at J; junction bases unmatched: 7. The CDR3 has 16 residues. Per the germline V gene, CDR1 is DFQATT and CDR2 is SNEGSKA (reference sequence). CDR3 loop: CSAIASGRTAYNEQFF. The CDR3 DNA sequence: TGCAGTGCTATTGCTAGCGGGAGGACCGCCTACAATGAGCAGTTCTTC.